Following are 21 T cell receptor beta chains from one sample sequenced in a study of T cells in Graves' hyperthyroidism and ophthalmopathy. RNA transcripts gave rise to amplified TCR beta CDR3 regions. Using the HTBI primer set, a first-round RT-PCR was run on the TCR CDR3. TCRdb recomputed calls from the multiplex PCR reads with MiXCR, one row per CDR3 protein. This sample yields roughly 750,000 distinct CDR3 sequences, of which less than 20% are seen a single time; around 8% belongs to the top ten. Source material: blood. These receptors were taken from a man younger than 35 with Graves' hyperthyroidism.

The table lists this clonotype with many counts. The rearrangement uses TRBV27 and TRBJ1-1, with a possible D match to TRBD1 (5 bases). The germline V and J ends were trimmed by 3 bases and 7 bases, with 12 bases remaining between them. Germline CDR1 MNHEY, CDR2 SMNVEV (reference sequence). There are 13 residues in the CDR3. The CDR3 is CASSFRGPSEAFF. The DNA for the CDR3 is TGTGCCAGCAGTTTTAGGGGACCCAGTGAAGCTTTCTTT.

The J gene is TRBJ1-2, the V gene TRBV28; D possibly corresponds to TRBD1 (5 bases). This CDR3 spans 13 amino acids. The germline CDR1 and CDR2 sequences are MDHEN and SYDVKM. The V and J ends lost 3 bases and 8 bases respectively, with 13 bases between them. The CDR3 coding sequence is TGTGCCAGCAGTTTTGCAGGGTCAGAGGGCTACACCTTC. As protein: CASSFAGSEGYTF.

The chain combines TRBV28 with TRBJ2-5; D tentatively fits TRBD1 or TRBD2 (5 bases each). The length of the CDR3 is 15 residues. In germline, CDR1 is MDHEN, CDR2 SYDVKM. The V end was cut by 2 bases, the J end by 1 base, with 11 bases between. CDR3 in amino acids: CASSLPTEGQETQYF. DNA for the CDR3: TGTGCCAGCAGTTTACCGACAGAGGGCCAAGAGACCCAGTACTTC. Looking up the rest from reference TRBV28 and TRBJ2-5 gives the full variable domain: DVKVTQSSRYLVKRTGEKVFLECVQDMDHENMFWYRQDPGLGLRLIYFSYDVKMKEKGDIPEGYSVSREKKERFSLILESASTNQTSMYLCASSLPTEGQETQYFGPGTRLLVL.

The chain couples TRBV28 to TRBJ2-5; 10 nucleotides agree with TRBD1. The CDR3 spans 13 residues. Germline CDR1 reads MDHEN; CDR2 reads SYDVKM. The junction had 3 bases not matched to a gene; V was cut back by 6 bases and J by 5 bases. CDR3 protein: CASRTGGQETQYF. The CDR3 coding sequence is TGTGCCAGCAGGACAGGGGGCCAGGAGACCCAGTACTTC.

As DNA, the CDR3 is TGTGCCAGCAGCAACCGGGACAGGGGGTCCCACTATGGCTACACCTTC. Its translation: CASSNRDRGSHYGYTF. The chain uses TRBV7-8 and TRBJ1-2; 11 bases fit TRBD1. Germline V gene sequence: CDR1 SGHVS, CDR2 FQNEAQ. The CDR3 extends over 16 amino acids. Germline trimming cut 5 bases from V and 3 bases from J; bases unmatched to any gene: 8.

This rearrangement joins TRBV6-1 to TRBJ2-1; 12 bases line up with TRBD1. Germline V gene sequence: CDR1 MNHNS, CDR2 SASEGT. The CDR3 loop spans 15 amino acids. V shed 7 bases and J 7 bases; nucleotides not matched to a gene: 8. CDR3 amino acids: CASKTGTGGKNEQFF. CDR3 sequence (DNA): TGTGCCAGCAAGACCGGGACAGGGGGCAAGAATGAGCAGTTCTTC.

The chain recombines TRBV19 with TRBJ2-2; TRBD2 might be the D (6 bases). Trimming took off 9 bases at V and 0 bases at J, with 11 bases between the two ends. The CDR3 is 14 amino acids. Germline loops: CDR1 LNHDA, CDR2 SQIVND (reference sequence). The CDR3 DNA sequence: TGTGCCAGGCCGCGGGATCCGAACACCGGGGAGCTGTTTTTT. It translates to CARPRDPNTGELFF.

In this sample, this clonotype turned up once. The chain links TRBV4-3 to TRBJ2-2, with unresolved D. V was trimmed by 0 bases and J by 1 base, leaving 15 bases between them. The CDR3 totals 18 residues. Germline lookup yields CDR1 LGHNA and CDR2 YSLEER. CDR3 amino acids: CASSQDSISPGNTGELFF. The CDR3 coding sequence is TGCGCCAGCAGCCAAGATAGCATTTCACCGGGGAACACCGGGGAGCTGTTTTTT.

In this sample, this clonotype turned up many times. The rearrangement links TRBV2 to TRBJ1-1; 10 nucleotides match TRBD1. The CDR3 length is 15 residues. Per germline, CDR1 SNHLY and CDR2 FYNNEI. V dropped 7 bases and J dropped 4; count of bases not matched to a gene: 9. The CDR3 DNA is TGTGCCAGCACTGCGACAGGGGGCATTCGCACTGAAGCTTTCTTT. Protein product: CASTATGGIRTEAFF. The entire variable domain, with the rest obtained from reference TRBV2 and TRBJ1-1, is as follows: EPEVTQTPSHQVTQMGQEVILRCVPISNHLYFYWYRQILGQKVEFLVSFYNNEISEKSEIFDDQFSVERPDGSNFTLKIRSTKLEDSAMYFCASTATGGIRTEAFFGQGTRLTVV.

The rearrangement joins TRBV28 to TRBJ1-5, with D possibly matching TRBD1 (6 bases). Germline lookup yields CDR1 MDHEN and CDR2 SYDVKM. This CDR3 is 13 amino acids long. The V end lost 5 bases, the J end lost 4 bases, and 9 bases lay between the germline ends. The CDR3 sequence is CASSTGWNQPQHF. The CDR3 DNA reads TGTGCCAGCAGTACAGGGTGGAATCAGCCCCAGCATTTT.

Note on this clonotype: A much larger clone differs from this one at a single base, so this may be a read error. J is TRBJ1-2 and V is TRBV28, with D unclear. The CDR3 length is 14 residues. In germline, CDR1 is MDHEN, CDR2 SYDVKM. In nucleotides, the CDR3 is TGTGCCAGCAGTCCGGTGGCATGGAACTATGGCCACACCTTC. Translated, it gives CASSPVAWNYGHTF.

V usage is TRBV20-1 and J usage is TRBJ2-5; the D is unclear. Germline V gene lookup returns CDR1 DFQATT and CDR2 SNEGSKA (reference sequence). The CDR3 covers 13 residues. Trimming removed 3 bases from V and 6 bases from J, with 14 bases in between. CDR3 sequence reads: CSARVRAGQTQYF. The DNA for the CDR3 is TGCAGTGCTAGGGTCCGCGCTGGGCAGACCCAGTACTTC.

There are many counts of this clonotype. The CDR3 loop reads CATSDLGPLDTQYF. The CDR3 DNA sequence: TGTGCCACCAGTGATTTGGGACCTCTGGATACGCAGTATTTT. V and J are TRBV24-1 and TRBJ2-3; D not certain. V shed 0 bases and J shed 6 bases, with 9 bases lying between them. The CDR3 runs to 14 residues. Looked up from germline, CDR1 is KGHDR and CDR2 is SFDVKD.

About this clonotype itself: A much more abundant neighbour one base away suggests this may be a read error. The V call is TRBV30, the J call TRBJ1-5, with 8 bases identical to TRBD1. Trimming cost V 5 bases and J 6 bases; bases outside gene matches: 9. This CDR3 has 14 residues. Germline V lookup: CDR1 GTSNPN, CDR2 SVGIG (reference sequence). The CDR3 DNA is TGTGCCTGGGGCGCCCTGACAGGGGTTCAGCCCCAGCATTTT. It specifies CAWGALTGVQPQHF.

This clonotype was counted many times. The chain has TRBV20-1 and TRBJ2-1, with 9 bases lining up with TRBD2. CDR1 DFQATT and CDR2 SNEGSKA come from the germline V gene (reference sequence). The V segment lost 3 bases and the J segment 9 bases; nucleotides outside the gene matches: 9. The CDR3 is 14 amino acids. The CDR3 DNA reads as TGCAGTGCTAGCAAGGCGGGAGGGTCGAGTGAGCAGTTCTTC. This translates into CSASKAGGSSEQFF.

About this clonotype itself: This may arise from a read error, as a much more abundant clone is one base away. The V call is TRBV6-1, the J call TRBJ1-2, with D uncertain. V lost 5 bases, J lost 2 bases, and 6 bases lay in between. The CDR3 is 12 amino acids. Germline CDR1 reads MNHNS; CDR2 reads SASEGT. The CDR3 DNA reads TGTGCCAGCAGTCAGAGGAACTATGGCTACACCTTC. Translation: CASSQRNYGYTF.

This clonotype was seen repeatedly, ten times or more. The rearrangement uses TRBV28 and TRBJ1-6; D is unresolved. The ends were cut back, 5 bases at V and 7 bases at J, with 12 bases in the middle. Germline CDR1 is MDHEN and CDR2 is SYDVKM. The CDR3 runs to 14 residues. Written as DNA, the CDR3 is TGTGCCAGCAGTCCTCACATAGGGAATTCACCCCTCCACTTT. Translation: CASSPHIGNSPLHF.

This clonotype was recorded a few times. The genes are TRBV30 and TRBJ2-7; 11 bases align to TRBD2. The junction had 5 bases not matched to a gene; V was cut back by 1 base and J by 3 bases. Germline V gene data show CDR1 as GTSNPN and CDR2 as SVGIG (reference sequence). This CDR3 spans 15 amino acids. In DNA, the CDR3 is TGTGCCTGGAGTGACTTAGCGGGAGGGCTCTACGAGCAGTACTTC. Protein sequence: CAWSDLAGGLYEQYF.

The gene calls are TRBV27 and TRBJ1-5, with TRBD1 as a possible D gene (6 bases). Trimming removed 2 bases from V and 0 bases from J, with 11 bases in between. The CDR3 consists of 16 residues. Germline V gene data show CDR1 as MNHEY and CDR2 as SMNVEV (reference sequence). The CDR3 spells CASSLRGDNSNQPQHF. The DNA of the CDR3 is TGTGCCAGCAGTTTAAGGGGGGACAATAGCAATCAGCCCCAGCATTTT.

This clonotype was counted ten times or more. The chain links TRBV7-3 to TRBJ2-7, with D unresolved. The germline CDR1 and CDR2 sequences are SGHTA and FQGTGA. V dropped 4 bases and J dropped 3 bases, with 10 bases sitting between them. The CDR3 is made up of 13 amino acids. CDR3 sequence: CASSSNPRYEQYF. The CDR3 nucleotides are TGTGCCAGCAGCTCTAATCCCCGCTACGAGCAGTACTTC. The entire variable domain, with the rest obtained from reference TRBV7-3 and TRBJ2-7, is as follows: GAGVSQTPSNKVTEKGKYVELRCDPISGHTALYWYRQSLGQGPEFLIYFQGTGAADDSGLPNDRFFAVRPEGSVSTLKIQRTERGDSAVYLCASSSNPRYEQYFGPGTRLTVT.

This clonotype was observed a few times. The chain uses TRBV28 and TRBJ2-7, with 16 bases identical to TRBD2. The ends lost 4 bases at V and 4 bases at J; junction bases unmatched: 7. Germline-derived CDR1 and CDR2 are MDHEN and SYDVKM. The CDR3 contains 17 residues. The CDR3 reads CASSWGLAGGPVYEQYF. The CDR3 DNA is TGTGCCAGCAGTTGGGGACTAGCGGGAGGGCCCGTTTACGAGCAGTACTTC.